Following are 9 T cell receptor beta chains from one sample sequenced in a study of cytomegalovirus exposure and HLA in healthy donors (dated by TCRdb to 2016 to 2017). Libraries came from the immunoSEQ multiplex PCR assay. The multiplex PCR relied on a mix of 60 forward primers for TCR Vbeta segments and 13 reverse primers for TCR Jbeta segments. TCRdb re-hosts the immuneACCESS table, in-frame sequences only. Its copies lack some clones; in the studies checked, an unresolved V gene accounts for under half of them, and the cause for the rest is not known. A total of more than 95,000 clones appear in this sample, about 80% of them only once. Of the sample, about 9.2% is held by the ten largest clones. The sequenced sample was PBMCs. The receptors come from a man aged 30 to 45 in good health and CMV-seropositive.

Written as DNA, the CDR3 is TGTGCCAGCAGTTCCCTGGACAGCAGCAATCAGCCCCAGCATTTT. It specifies CASSSLDSSNQPQHF. The chain is built from TRBV6-5 and TRBJ1-5, with D perhaps TRBD1 (6 bases). The CDR3 runs 15 residues. The V end lost 4 bases, the J end lost 1 base, and 11 bases lay between the germline ends. CDR1 is MNHEY, CDR2 SVGAGI, per germline.

The chain links TRBV7-8 to TRBJ1-1; D remains unclear. The CDR3 has 14 amino acids. The V gene's germline CDR1 is SGHVS and CDR2 FQNEAQ. V gave up 2 bases and J gave up 0 bases, with 7 bases separating them. CDR3: CASSLSQLNTEAFF. CDR3 coding DNA: TGTGCCAGCAGCTTATCACAGCTGAACACTGAAGCTTTCTTT.

The rearrangement joins TRBV28 to TRBJ1-2; D gene unclear. V was pared by 6 bases and J by 8 bases, with 13 bases between. The CDR3 contains 12 residues. The germline V gene encodes CDR1 MDHEN and CDR2 SYDVKM. As DNA, the CDR3 is TGTGCCAGCAGCTACAGAGTTGTAGGCTACACCTTC. This gives the protein CASSYRVVGYTF.

V gene TRBV2 combines with J gene TRBJ1-1; D gene uncertain. The length of the CDR3 is 11 residues. V lost 4 bases and J lost 8, with 8 bases in between. CDR1 SNHLY and CDR2 FYNNEI come from the germline V gene. CDR3: CASSGPVEAFF. The CDR3 DNA is TGTGCCAGCAGTGGTCCTGTCGAAGCTTTCTTT. The full variable domain, with the rest looked up from reference TRBV2 and TRBJ1-1, is EPEVTQTPSHQVTQMGQEVILRCVPISNHLYFYWYRQILGQKVEFLVSFYNNEISEKSEIFDDQFSVERPDGSNFTLKIRSTKLEDSAMYFCASSGPVEAFFGQGTRLTVV.

This chain uses TRBV6-6 with TRBJ1-6, with a tentative D call TRBD1 (5 bases). This CDR3 is built from 14 residues. Germline-derived CDR1 and CDR2 are MNHNY and SVGAGI (reference sequence). Trimming removed 2 bases at V and 12 bases at J, with 14 bases between. The CDR3 is CASSYEGEVGPLHF. Written as DNA, the CDR3 is TGTGCCAGCAGTTACGAAGGGGAGGTGGGACCCCTCCACTTT.

This chain joins TRBV21-1 and TRBJ2-1; TRBD2, the table's D call, was not compared with the DNA. TRBV21-1 is a listed pseudogene. This CDR3 has 17 amino acids. CDR3: CASMPGTSGGNYNEQFF. In DNA, the CDR3 is TGTGCCAGCATGCCCGGGACTAGCGGGGGGAACTACAATGAGCAGTTCTTC.

The chain carries TRBV5-5 and TRBJ1-5; 7 bases fit TRBD1. CDR1 is SGHKS and CDR2 is YYEKEE in the germline V gene (reference sequence). The CDR3 sequence is 17 residues long. V lost 1 base, J lost 1 base, and 8 bases stayed unmatched. CDR3 bases: TGTGCCAGCAGCTTGAGTGGGACAGACCCAAGCAATCAGCCCCAGCATTTT. It specifies CASSLSGTDPSNQPQHF.

V is TRBV18 and J is TRBJ2-1; 8 nucleotides match TRBD1. V gave up 8 bases and J gave up 5 bases; unmatched junction bases: 8. The V gene's germline CDR1 is KGHSH and CDR2 LQKENI. This CDR3 is built from 14 residues. The CDR3 sequence is CASHQGTGNNEQFF. As DNA, the CDR3 is TGTGCCAGCCACCAGGGGACAGGCAACAATGAGCAGTTCTTC.

The chain has TRBV30 and TRBJ1-2, with D unclear. Trimming stripped 7 bases from V and 4 bases from J, with 10 bases between. Germline V lookup: CDR1 GTSNPN, CDR2 SVGIG (reference sequence). The CDR3 sequence is 11 residues long. The CDR3 DNA reads as TGTGCCTCCCTCACTCCCTATGGCTACACCTTC. It specifies CASLTPYGYTF.